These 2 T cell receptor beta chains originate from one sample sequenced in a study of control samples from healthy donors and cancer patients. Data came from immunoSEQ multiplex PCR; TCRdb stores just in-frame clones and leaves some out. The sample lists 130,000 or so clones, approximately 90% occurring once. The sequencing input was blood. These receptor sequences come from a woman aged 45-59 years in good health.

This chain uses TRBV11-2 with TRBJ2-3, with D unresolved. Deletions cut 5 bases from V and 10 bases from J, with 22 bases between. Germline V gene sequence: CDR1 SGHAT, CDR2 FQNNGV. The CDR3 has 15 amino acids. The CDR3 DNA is TGTGCCAGCAGCGAAGTGTCCCTAGTTATGGATGCGCAGTATTTT. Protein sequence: CASSEVSLVMDAQYF. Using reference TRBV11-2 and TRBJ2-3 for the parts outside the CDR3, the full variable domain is EAGVAQSPRYKIIEKRQSVAFWCNPISGHATLYWYQQILGQGPKLLIQFQNNGVVDDSQLPKDRFSAERLKGVDSTLKIQPAKLEDSAVYLCASSEVSLVMDAQYFGPGTRLTVL.

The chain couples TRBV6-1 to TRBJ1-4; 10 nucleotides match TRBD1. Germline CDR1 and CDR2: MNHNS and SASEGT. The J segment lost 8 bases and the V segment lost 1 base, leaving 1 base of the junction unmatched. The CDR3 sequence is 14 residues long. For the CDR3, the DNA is TGTGCCAGCAGTGAAGGGACAGGGGGGGAAAAACTGTTTTTT. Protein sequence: CASSEGTGGEKLFF.